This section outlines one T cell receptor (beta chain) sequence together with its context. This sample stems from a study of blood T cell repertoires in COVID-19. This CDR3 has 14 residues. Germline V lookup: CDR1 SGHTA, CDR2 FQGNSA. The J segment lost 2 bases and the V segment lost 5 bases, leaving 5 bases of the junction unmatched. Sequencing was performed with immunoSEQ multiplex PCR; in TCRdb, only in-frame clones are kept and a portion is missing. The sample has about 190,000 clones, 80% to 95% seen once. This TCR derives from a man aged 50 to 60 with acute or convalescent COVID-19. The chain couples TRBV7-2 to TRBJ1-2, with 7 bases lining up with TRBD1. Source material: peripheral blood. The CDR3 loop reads CASSPMTGNYGYTF. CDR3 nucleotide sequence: TGTGCCAGCAGCCCAATGACAGGGAACTATGGCTACACCTTC.